The 20 T cell receptor beta chains in this list originate from one sample, sequenced in a study of blood T cell repertoires in COVID-19. The protocol was immunoSEQ multiplex PCR, while the TCRdb copy is restricted to in-frame clones and leaves out a portion. Found here are about 240,000 clones, roughly 80% of them singletons; the top ten hold around 3.4%. Material: peripheral blood. All receptors derive from a woman between 18 and 30 years old with acute or convalescent COVID-19.

This clone came up a few times. The chain has TRBV5-1 and TRBJ1-2; perhaps TRBD1 as D (5 bases). The V gene lost 5 bases and the J gene lost 2 bases, with 7 bases spanning the gap. Germline V gives CDR1 SGHRS, CDR2 YFSETQ. The CDR3 extends over 12 amino acids. DNA for the CDR3: TGCGCCAGCAGGGGGCGCAACTATGGCTACACCTTC. It specifies CASRGRNYGYTF.

This clone was observed once. The V and J genes are TRBV5-1 and TRBJ2-1; 7 positions match TRBD1. Unmatched junction bases numbered 7, after V lost 4 bases and J lost 0 bases. Germline CDR1 reads SGHRS; CDR2 reads YFSETQ. The CDR3 sequence is 16 residues long. The CDR3 sequence: CASSVLQGSSYNEQFF. The CDR3 bases are TGCGCCAGCAGCGTTTTACAGGGGTCCTCCTACAATGAGCAGTTCTTC.

The V gene is TRBV7-9, the J gene TRBJ2-7; no clear D gene. Germline CDR1 and CDR2: SEHNR and FQNEAQ (reference sequence). The CDR3 totals 11 residues. Trimming shortened V by 5 bases and J by 2 bases, and 4 bases separated the two germline ends. CDR3 sequence (DNA): TGTGCCAGCAGCACGGCCTACGAGCAGTACTTC. This sequence encodes CASSTAYEQYF.

The chain joins TRBV7-2 to TRBJ1-2; D unclear. This CDR3 region has 15 residues. The germline V gene has CDR1 SGHTA and CDR2 FQGNSA. V was cut by 5 bases and J by 3 bases, with 16 bases left in between. The CDR3 DNA is TGTGCCAGCAGCCTATACCCTTCCAGCGACTATGGCTACACCTTC. It yields the protein CASSLYPSSDYGYTF.

The rearrangement joins TRBV27 to TRBJ2-1; 14 bases agree with TRBD2. The V segment lost 4 bases and the J segment 8 bases; nucleotides outside the gene matches: 4. The V gene's germline CDR1 is MNHEY and CDR2 SMNVEV (reference sequence). The CDR3 spans 15 residues. CDR3 residues: CASSSTGLAGDEQFF. DNA for the CDR3: TGTGCCAGCAGTTCCACGGGACTAGCGGGAGATGAGCAGTTCTTC.

This chain joins TRBV11-2 and TRBJ1-6, with 8 bases identical to TRBD1. Per the germline V gene, CDR1 is SGHAT and CDR2 is FQNNGV. CDR3 length equals 14 residues. The J segment lost 8 bases and the V segment lost 0 bases, leaving 0 bases of the junction unmatched. The CDR3 protein is CASSLDRGHSPLHF. CDR3 sequence (DNA): TGTGCCAGCAGCTTAGACAGGGGGCATTCACCCCTCCACTTT.

The rearrangement joins TRBV28 to TRBJ1-4; 10 nucleotides agree with TRBD1. The germline V gene has CDR1 MDHEN and CDR2 SYDVKM. With 8 bases clipped from V and 8 bases from J, the junction kept 5 bases outside the gene matches. This CDR3 spans 13 amino acids. CDR3 protein: CASAGTGVEKLFF. For the CDR3, the DNA is TGTGCCAGCGCCGGGACAGGGGTGGAAAAACTGTTTTTT.

This clone was seen once. This chain joins TRBV28 and TRBJ2-3; D possibly corresponds to TRBD2 (5 bases). V was trimmed by 5 bases and J by 5 bases, leaving 17 bases between them. This CDR3 has 15 amino acids. Germline V lookup: CDR1 MDHEN, CDR2 SYDVKM. The chain's CDR3 is CASSRRALGRDTQYF. As DNA, the CDR3 is TGTGCCAGCAGTCGTCGGGCTCTGGGGAGAGATACGCAGTATTTT. The whole variable domain, remainder taken from reference TRBV28 and TRBJ2-3, is DVKVTQSSRYLVKRTGEKVFLECVQDMDHENMFWYRQDPGLGLRLIYFSYDVKMKEKGDIPEGYSVSREKKERFSLILESASTNQTSMYLCASSRRALGRDTQYFGPGTRLTVL.

V and J are TRBV5-1 and TRBJ1-1, with D perhaps TRBD1 (5 bases). Germline loops: CDR1 SGHRS, CDR2 YFSETQ. CDR3 length: 16 residues. Between the trimmed V and J ends, which lost 0 bases and 0 bases, there was a span of 12 bases. The CDR3 here is CASSLAPTDMNTEAFF. CDR3 DNA sequence: TGCGCCAGCAGCTTGGCCCCGACAGACATGAACACTGAAGCTTTCTTT.

The chain recombines TRBV11-2 with TRBJ2-1; 16 nucleotides line up with TRBD2. Looked up from germline, CDR1 is SGHAT and CDR2 is FQNNGV. The V and J ends lost 5 bases and 8 bases, in that order; junction bases with no gene match: 12. The CDR3 is made up of 18 amino acids. The CDR3 nucleotides are TGTGCCAGCAGCCCTACCTGGGGACTAGCGGGAGGGCCGGATGAGCAGTTCTTC. Translation: CASSPTWGLAGGPDEQFF.

The J gene is TRBJ2-3, the V gene TRBV27; 11 bases agree with TRBD2. The trim removed 6 bases at V and 4 bases at J, leaving 6 bases unmatched. Germline V gene sequence: CDR1 MNHEY, CDR2 SMNVEV (reference sequence). This CDR3 contains 15 residues. This CDR3 reads CASRPLAGVPDTQYF. DNA of the CDR3: TGTGCCAGCAGACCACTAGCGGGAGTCCCAGATACGCAGTATTTT.

Turning to this clone: The sample carries other DNA sequences with the same CDR3. The rearrangement links TRBV10-2 to TRBJ1-2; D is unresolved. Looked up from germline, CDR1 is WSHSY and CDR2 is SAAADI. The ends were cut back, 3 bases at V and 2 bases at J, with 4 bases in the middle. The CDR3 totals 12 residues. CDR3 region: CASSEQNYGYTF. Written as DNA, the CDR3 is TGCGCCAGCAGTGAACAGAACTATGGCTACACCTTC.

The chain carries TRBV18 and TRBJ1-6; 10 bases fit TRBD1. The CDR3 runs to 16 residues. Germline CDR1 reads KGHSH; CDR2 reads LQKENI. With 3 bases clipped from V and 10 bases from J, the junction kept 9 bases outside the gene matches. The DNA for the CDR3 is TGTGCCAGCTCACCTCTCGGGACAGGGGAATCCTCACCCCTCCACTTT. It encodes CASSPLGTGESSPLHF.

The gene calls are TRBV13 and TRBJ2-7; 12 nucleotides align to TRBD2. Trimming took 5 bases from V and 4 from J; bases not matched to a gene: 6. The V gene's germline CDR1 is PRHDT and CDR2 FYEKMQ (reference sequence). The CDR3 is 15 residues long. The CDR3 region is CASSLRTSGAYEQYF. The CDR3 nucleotides read TGTGCCAGCAGCCTTAGGACTAGCGGGGCTTACGAGCAGTACTTC.

The V call is TRBV28, the J call TRBJ1-2; D is perhaps TRBD1 (6 bases). Trimming took off 8 bases at V and 7 bases at J, with 20 bases between the two ends. The germline V gene encodes CDR1 MDHEN and CDR2 SYDVKM. This CDR3 contains 14 residues. Here the CDR3 DNA reads TGTGCCAGCGGTCGGGGAACAGGGAGTGGTGGCTACACCTTC. Protein: CASGRGTGSGGYTF.

The chain uses TRBV19 and TRBJ1-2; D not resolved. CDR3 length: 14 residues. From germline, CDR1 is LNHDA and CDR2 SQIVND (reference sequence). V was trimmed by 6 bases and J by 4 bases, leaving 15 bases between them. The CDR3 loop reads CASRPGSSPYGYTF. DNA for the CDR3: TGTGCCAGTAGGCCGGGTAGCAGCCCCTATGGCTACACCTTC.

This clone has just a few counts. J is TRBJ1-3 and V is TRBV25-1; 8 bases match TRBD1. CDR3 length: 15 amino acids. Per germline, CDR1 MGHDK and CDR2 SYGVNS. With 5 bases clipped from V and 2 bases from J, the junction kept 5 bases outside the gene matches. The CDR3 loop reads CASSPTGETGNTIYF. In DNA, the CDR3 is TGTGCCAGCAGTCCGACAGGGGAAACTGGAAACACCATATATTTT.

The chain has TRBV2 and TRBJ2-5; D is perhaps TRBD2 (6 bases). Germline-derived CDR1 and CDR2 are SNHLY and FYNNEI. V was cut by 7 bases and J by 5 bases, with 11 bases left in between. The CDR3 sequence is 12 residues long. For the CDR3, the DNA is TGTGCCAGCACTACGGGACTGGAGACCCAGTACTTC. It translates to CASTTGLETQYF. The variable domain in full, completed from reference TRBV2 and TRBJ2-5, reads EPEVTQTPSHQVTQMGQEVILRCVPISNHLYFYWYRQILGQKVEFLVSFYNNEISEKSEIFDDQFSVERPDGSNFTLKIRSTKLEDSAMYFCASTTGLETQYFGPGTRLLVL.

The J gene is TRBJ2-1, the V gene TRBV5-8; a weak D match, TRBD2 (5 bases). Germline CDR1 reads SGHTS; CDR2 reads YDEGEE. The CDR3 runs 12 residues. The V gene lost 0 bases and the J gene lost 9 bases, with 7 bases spanning the gap. In DNA, the CDR3 is TGTGCCAGCAGCTTGGACCGGGGTGAGCAGTTCTTC. Translated: CASSLDRGEQFF.

This clone was recorded only once. The chain links TRBV5-1 to TRBJ2-1; no reliable D call. Per the germline V gene, CDR1 is SGHRS and CDR2 is YFSETQ. Trimming removed 4 bases from V and 7 bases from J, with 9 bases in between. CDR3 length: 12 amino acids. The CDR3 is CASSLQLNEQFF. The CDR3 DNA is TGCGCCAGCAGCCTTCAGTTGAATGAGCAGTTCTTC.